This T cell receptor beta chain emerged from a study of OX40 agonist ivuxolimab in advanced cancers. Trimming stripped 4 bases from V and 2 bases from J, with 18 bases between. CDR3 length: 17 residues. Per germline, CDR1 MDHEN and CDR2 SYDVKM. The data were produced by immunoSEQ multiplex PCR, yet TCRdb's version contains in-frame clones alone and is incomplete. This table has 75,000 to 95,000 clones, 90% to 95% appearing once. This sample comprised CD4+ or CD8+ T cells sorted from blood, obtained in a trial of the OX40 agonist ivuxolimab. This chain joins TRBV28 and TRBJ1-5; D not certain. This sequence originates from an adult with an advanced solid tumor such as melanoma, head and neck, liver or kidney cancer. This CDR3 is CASSWYEGQRGNQPQHF. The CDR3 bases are TGTGCCAGCAGTTGGTATGAGGGCCAGAGAGGCAATCAGCCCCAGCATTTT.